This TCR beta chain was sequenced in a study of blood T cell repertoires in COVID-19. The wider study: Whether acute or convalescent, the COVID-19 samples came from the United States, Italy and Spain. Nucleic acid was either cDNA or gDNA, and it came from T cells, B-cell-depleted T cells, or PBMCs.

This clone was seen many times. Authors' analysis steps: Amplified reference gene primers provided the basis for estimating nucleated cell counts. Repertoires were generated with immunoSEQ multiplex PCR, while TCRdb's copy carries only in-frame clones and drops some. V and J calls and clone size are copied from that table; D and trimming were computed from the DNA. The profile shows around 200,000 clones, roughly 85% of them singletons. The trim removed 2 bases at V and 3 bases at J, leaving 0 bases unmatched. Germline V gene lookup returns CDR1 MNHNS and CDR2 SASEGT. The CDR3 contains 14 residues. The sequenced sample was peripheral blood. The sequence derives from a man aged 55 to 69 with acute or convalescent COVID-19. The chain carries TRBV6-1 and TRBJ2-2; 7 nucleotides line up with TRBD2. For the CDR3, the DNA is TGTGCCAGCAGTGAACTAGCGGACACCGGGGAGCTGTTTTTT. This codes for CASSELADTGELFF.